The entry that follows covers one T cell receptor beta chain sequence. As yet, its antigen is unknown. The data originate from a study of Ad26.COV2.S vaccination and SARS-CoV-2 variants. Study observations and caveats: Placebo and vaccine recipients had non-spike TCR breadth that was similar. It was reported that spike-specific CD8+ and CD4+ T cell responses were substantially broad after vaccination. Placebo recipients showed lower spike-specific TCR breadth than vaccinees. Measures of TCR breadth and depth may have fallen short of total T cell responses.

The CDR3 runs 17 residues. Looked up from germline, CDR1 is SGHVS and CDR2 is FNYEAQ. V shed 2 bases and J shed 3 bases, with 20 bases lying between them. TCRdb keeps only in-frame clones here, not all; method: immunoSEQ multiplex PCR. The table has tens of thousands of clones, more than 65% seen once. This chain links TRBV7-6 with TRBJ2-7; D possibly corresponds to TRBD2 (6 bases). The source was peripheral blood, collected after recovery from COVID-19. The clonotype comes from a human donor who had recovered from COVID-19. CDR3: CASSLKRGSGANYEQYF. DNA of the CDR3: TGTGCCAGCAGCTTAAAAAGAGGTAGCGGAGCAAACTACGAGCAGTACTTC.